This T cell receptor beta chain originates from a study of blood T cells in healthy people across ages. Broader study findings: Older individuals had lower TCR beta diversity per million T cells (the decline was roughly linear).

A note on this clonotype: Its antigen is not identified.

Primed by a sample-barcoded 5' primer and a J-beta primer mix, a second PCR proceeded for about 6 to 12 cycles. From the 5' RACE reads, TCRdb called clonotypes with MiXCR, one entry per CDR3 protein. The repertoire consists of about 630,000 distinct CDR3 sequences, with under 25% occurring once and the leading ten covering approximately 3.7%. Extractions gave at least 5 micrograms of total RNA per sample. The origin of this receptor is a man in his 70s in good health. The sample taken for sequencing was blood.

The CDR3 nucleotides read TGTGCCAGCAGAGTGACTAGCGAGTTCGGGGAGCTGTTTTTT. It is translated as CASRVTSEFGELFF. The chain couples TRBV9 to TRBJ2-2; 8 bases are a match to TRBD2. The CDR3 runs 14 residues. The junction had 7 bases not matched to a gene; V was cut back by 5 bases and J by 7 bases. From germline, CDR1 is SGDLS and CDR2 YYNGEE. Together with reference TRBV9 and TRBJ2-2, the CDR3 gives the full variable domain: DSGVTQTPKHLITATGQRVTLRCSPRSGDLSVYWYQQSLDQGLQFLIQYYNGEERAKGNILERFSAQQFPDLHSELNLSSLELGDSALYFCASRVTSEFGELFFGEGSRLTVL.